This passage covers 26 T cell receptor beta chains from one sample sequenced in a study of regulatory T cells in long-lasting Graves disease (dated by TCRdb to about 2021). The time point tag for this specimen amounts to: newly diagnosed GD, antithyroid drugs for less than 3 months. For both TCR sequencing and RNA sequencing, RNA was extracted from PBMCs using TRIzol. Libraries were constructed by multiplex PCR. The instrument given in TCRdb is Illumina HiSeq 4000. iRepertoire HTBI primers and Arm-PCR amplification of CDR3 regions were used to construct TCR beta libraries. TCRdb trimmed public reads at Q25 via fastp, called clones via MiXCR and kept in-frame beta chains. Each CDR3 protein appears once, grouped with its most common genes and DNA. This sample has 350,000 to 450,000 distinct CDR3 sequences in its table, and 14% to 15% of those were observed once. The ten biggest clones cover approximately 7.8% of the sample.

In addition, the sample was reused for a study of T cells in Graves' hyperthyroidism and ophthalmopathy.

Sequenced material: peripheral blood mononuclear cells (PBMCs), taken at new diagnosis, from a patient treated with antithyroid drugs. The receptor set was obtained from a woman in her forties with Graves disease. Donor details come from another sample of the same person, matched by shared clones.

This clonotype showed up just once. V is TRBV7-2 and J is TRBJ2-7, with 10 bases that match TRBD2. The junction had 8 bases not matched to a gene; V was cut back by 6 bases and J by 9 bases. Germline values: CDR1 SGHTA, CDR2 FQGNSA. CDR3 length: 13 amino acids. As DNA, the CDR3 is TGTGCCAGCAGTCGGCTAGCGGGAGAGGCGCAGTACTTC. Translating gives CASSRLAGEAQYF.

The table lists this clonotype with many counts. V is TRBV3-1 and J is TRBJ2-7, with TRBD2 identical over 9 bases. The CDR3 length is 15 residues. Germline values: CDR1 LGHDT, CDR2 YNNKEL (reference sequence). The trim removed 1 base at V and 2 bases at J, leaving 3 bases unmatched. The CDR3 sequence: CASSQGVAGAYEQYF. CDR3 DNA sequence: TGTGCCAGCAGCCAAGGAGTAGCGGGAGCCTACGAGCAGTACTTC.

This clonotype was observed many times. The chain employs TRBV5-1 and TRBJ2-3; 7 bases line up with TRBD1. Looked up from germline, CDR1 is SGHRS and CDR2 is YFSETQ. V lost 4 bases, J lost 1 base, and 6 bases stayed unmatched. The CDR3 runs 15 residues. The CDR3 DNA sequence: TGCGCCAGCAGCCTCGGACAGGACCGCACAGATACGCAGTATTTT. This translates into CASSLGQDRTDTQYF.

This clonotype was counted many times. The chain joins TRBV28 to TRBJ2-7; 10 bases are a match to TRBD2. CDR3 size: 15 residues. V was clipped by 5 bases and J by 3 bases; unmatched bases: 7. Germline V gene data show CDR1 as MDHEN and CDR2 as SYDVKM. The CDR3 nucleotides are TGTGCCAGCAGTGGGAGCAGGACTAGCGGCTACGAGCAGTACTTC. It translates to CASSGSRTSGYEQYF.

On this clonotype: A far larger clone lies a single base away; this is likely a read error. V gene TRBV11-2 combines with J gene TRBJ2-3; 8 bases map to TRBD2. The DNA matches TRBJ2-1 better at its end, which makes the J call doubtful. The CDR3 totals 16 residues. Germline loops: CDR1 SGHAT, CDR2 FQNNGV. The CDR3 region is CASSSTSGGDRIEQFF. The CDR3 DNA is TGTGCCAGCAGCTCCACTAGCGGCGGAGATCGGATTGAGCAGTTCTTC.

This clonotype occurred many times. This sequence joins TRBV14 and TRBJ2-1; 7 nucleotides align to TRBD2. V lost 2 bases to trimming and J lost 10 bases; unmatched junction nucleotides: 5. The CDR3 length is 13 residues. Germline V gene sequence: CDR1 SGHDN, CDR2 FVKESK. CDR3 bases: TGTGCCAGCAGCCAAACTCTAGCGGTGGAGCAGTTCTTC. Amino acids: CASSQTLAVEQFF.

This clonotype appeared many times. DNA of the CDR3: TGTGCCAGCAGTTTAACGGCCGCCAGCAATCAGCCCCAGCATTTT. It codes for CASSLTAASNQPQHF. This chain joins TRBV12-3 or TRBV12-4 and TRBJ1-5; D unclear. Trimming removed 2 bases at V and 1 base at J, with 9 bases between. CDR3 length: 15 amino acids.

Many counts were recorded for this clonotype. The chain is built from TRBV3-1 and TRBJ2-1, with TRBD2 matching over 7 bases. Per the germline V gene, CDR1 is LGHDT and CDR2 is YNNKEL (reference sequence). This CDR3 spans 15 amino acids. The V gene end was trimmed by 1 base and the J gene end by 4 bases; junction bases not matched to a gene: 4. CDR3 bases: TGTGCCAGCAGCCAAGGTCTAGCGGAGTACAATGAGCAGTTCTTC. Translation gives CASSQGLAEYNEQFF.

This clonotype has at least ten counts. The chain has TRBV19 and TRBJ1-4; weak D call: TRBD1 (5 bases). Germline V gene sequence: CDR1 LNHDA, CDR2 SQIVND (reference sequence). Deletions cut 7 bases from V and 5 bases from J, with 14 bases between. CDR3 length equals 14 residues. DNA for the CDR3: TGTGCCAGTAAACCGGGACCGACGAATGAAAAACTGTTTTTT. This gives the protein CASKPGPTNEKLFF.

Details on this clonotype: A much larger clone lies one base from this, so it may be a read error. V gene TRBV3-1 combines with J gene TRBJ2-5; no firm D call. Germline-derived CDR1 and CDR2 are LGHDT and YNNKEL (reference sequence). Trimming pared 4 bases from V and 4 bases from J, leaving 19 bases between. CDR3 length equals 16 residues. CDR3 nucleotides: TGTGCCAGCAGCCTAGAATCGGGTCGCTGGTTAGAGACCCAGTACTTC. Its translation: CASSLESGRWLETQYF.

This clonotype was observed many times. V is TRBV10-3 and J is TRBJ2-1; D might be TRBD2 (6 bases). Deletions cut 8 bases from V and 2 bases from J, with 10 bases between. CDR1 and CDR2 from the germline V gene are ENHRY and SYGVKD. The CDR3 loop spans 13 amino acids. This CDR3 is CAIGLTTYNEQFF. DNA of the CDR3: TGTGCCATCGGACTAACTACCTACAATGAGCAGTTCTTC.

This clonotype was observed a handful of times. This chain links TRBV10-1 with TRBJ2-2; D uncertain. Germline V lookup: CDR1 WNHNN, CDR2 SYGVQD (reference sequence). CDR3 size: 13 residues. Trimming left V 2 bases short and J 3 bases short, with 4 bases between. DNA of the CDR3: TGCGCCAGCAGTGAGGACTACACCGGGGAGCTGTTTTTT. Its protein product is CASSEDYTGELFF.

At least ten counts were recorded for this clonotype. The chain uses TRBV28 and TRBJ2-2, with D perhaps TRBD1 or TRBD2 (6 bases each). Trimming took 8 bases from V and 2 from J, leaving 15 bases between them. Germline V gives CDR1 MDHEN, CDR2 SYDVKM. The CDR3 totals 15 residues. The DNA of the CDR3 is TGTGCCAGCTCTGGGGGGCAGCGAAACACCGGGGAGCTGTTTTTT. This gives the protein CASSGGQRNTGELFF. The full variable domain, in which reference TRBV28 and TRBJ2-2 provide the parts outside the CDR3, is DVKVTQSSRYLVKRTGEKVFLECVQDMDHENMFWYRQDPGLGLRLIYFSYDVKMKEKGDIPEGYSVSREKKERFSLILESASTNQTSMYLCASSGGQRNTGELFFGEGSRLTVL.

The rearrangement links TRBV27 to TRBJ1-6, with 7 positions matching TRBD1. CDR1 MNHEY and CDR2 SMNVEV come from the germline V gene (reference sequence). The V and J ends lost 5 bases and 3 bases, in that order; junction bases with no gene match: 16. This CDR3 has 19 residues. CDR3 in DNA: TGTGCCAGCAGTCCCCGGGCAGGGGGTGGCCTGATCTATAATTCACCCCTCCACTTT. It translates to CASSPRAGGGLIYNSPLHF.

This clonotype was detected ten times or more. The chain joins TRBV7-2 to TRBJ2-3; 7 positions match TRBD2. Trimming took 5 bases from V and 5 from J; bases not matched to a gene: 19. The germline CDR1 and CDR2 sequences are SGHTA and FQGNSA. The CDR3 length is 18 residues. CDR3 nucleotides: TGTGCCAGCAGCAAGAGGTTTTTGGCGGGAGTAAGGTTAGATACGCAGTATTTT. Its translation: CASSKRFLAGVRLDTQYF.

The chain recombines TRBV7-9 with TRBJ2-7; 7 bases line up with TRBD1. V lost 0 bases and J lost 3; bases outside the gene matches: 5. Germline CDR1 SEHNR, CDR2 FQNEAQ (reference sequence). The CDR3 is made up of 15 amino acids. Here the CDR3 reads CASSLALGTVYEQYF. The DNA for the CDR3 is TGTGCCAGCAGCTTAGCGCTCGGGACAGTCTACGAGCAGTACTTC.

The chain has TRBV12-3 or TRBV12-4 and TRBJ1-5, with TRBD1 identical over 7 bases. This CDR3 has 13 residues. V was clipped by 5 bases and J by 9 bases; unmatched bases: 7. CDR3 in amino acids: CASSMGQPSPQHF. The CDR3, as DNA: TGTGCCAGCAGTATGGGACAGCCGTCGCCCCAGCATTTT.

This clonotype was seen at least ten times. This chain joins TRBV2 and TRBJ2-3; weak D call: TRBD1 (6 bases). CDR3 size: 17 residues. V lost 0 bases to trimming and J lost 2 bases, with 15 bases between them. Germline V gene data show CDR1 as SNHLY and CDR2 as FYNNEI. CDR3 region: CASSEALRQGPTDTQYF. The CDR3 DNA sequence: TGTGCCAGCAGTGAAGCGCTTCGGCAGGGGCCCACAGATACGCAGTATTTT.

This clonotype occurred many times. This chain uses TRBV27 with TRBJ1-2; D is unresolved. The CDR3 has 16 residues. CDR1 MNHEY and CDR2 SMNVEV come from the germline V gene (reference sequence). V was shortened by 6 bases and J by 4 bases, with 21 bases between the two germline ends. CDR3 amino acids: CASRPDRQAFTYGYTF. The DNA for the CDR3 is TGTGCCAGCAGGCCCGATCGCCAGGCCTTTACCTATGGCTACACCTTC.

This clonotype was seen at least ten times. Here the CDR3 DNA reads TGTGCCATCAGTGAGAGCACCGGGACAGGGGGCAAAGAGACCCAGTACTTC. Translation: CAISESTGTGGKETQYF. The rearrangement uses TRBV10-3 and TRBJ2-5, with 12 bases fitting TRBD1. The CDR3 runs 17 residues. Trimming removed 2 bases from V and 3 bases from J; junction bases left unmatched: 7. Per the germline V gene, CDR1 is ENHRY and CDR2 is SYGVKD.

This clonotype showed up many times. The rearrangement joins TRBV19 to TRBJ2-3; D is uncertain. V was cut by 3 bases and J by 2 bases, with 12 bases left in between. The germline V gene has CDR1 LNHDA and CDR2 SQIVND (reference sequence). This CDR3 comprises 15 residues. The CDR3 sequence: CASSIPAEFTDTQYF. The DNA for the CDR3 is TGTGCCAGTAGTATCCCAGCAGAATTCACAGATACGCAGTATTTT. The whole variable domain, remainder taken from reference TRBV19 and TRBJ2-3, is DGGITQSPKYLFRKEGQNVTLSCEQNLNHDAMYWYRQDPGQGLRLIYYSQIVNDFQKGDIAEGYSVSREKKESFPLTVTSAQKNPTAFYLCASSIPAEFTDTQYFGPGTRLTVL.

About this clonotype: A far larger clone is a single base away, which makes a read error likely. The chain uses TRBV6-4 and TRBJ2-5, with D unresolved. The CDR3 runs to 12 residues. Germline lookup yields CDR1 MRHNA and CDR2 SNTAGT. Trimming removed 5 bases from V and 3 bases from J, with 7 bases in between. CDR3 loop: CASSCQKETQYF. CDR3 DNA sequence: TGTGCCAGCAGTTGTCAGAAAGAGACCCAGTACTTC.

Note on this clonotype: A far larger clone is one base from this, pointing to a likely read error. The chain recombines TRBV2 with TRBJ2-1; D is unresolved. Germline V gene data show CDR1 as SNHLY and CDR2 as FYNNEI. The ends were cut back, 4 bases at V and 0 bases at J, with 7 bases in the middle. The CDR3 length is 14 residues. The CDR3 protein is CASSGPVSYNEQFF. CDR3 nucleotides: TGTGCCAGCAGTGGACCAGTCTCCTACAATGAGCAGTTCTTC.

The CDR3 nucleotides are TGCAGTGCTAGCCCAGGGCCTACTTATGGCTACACCTTC. Translating it yields CSASPGPTYGYTF. The rearrangement joins TRBV20-1 to TRBJ1-2, with D possibly being TRBD1 (5 bases). CDR1 is DFQATT, CDR2 SNEGSKA, per germline (reference sequence). The CDR3 has 13 amino acids. Trimming cost V 3 bases and J 5 bases, with 13 bases left between them.

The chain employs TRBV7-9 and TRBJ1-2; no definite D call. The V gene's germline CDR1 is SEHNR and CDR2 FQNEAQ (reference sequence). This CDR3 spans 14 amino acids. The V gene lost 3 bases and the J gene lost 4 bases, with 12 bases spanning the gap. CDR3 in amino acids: CASSFPGPIYGYTF. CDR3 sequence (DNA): TGTGCCAGCAGCTTCCCAGGACCGATCTATGGCTACACCTTC.

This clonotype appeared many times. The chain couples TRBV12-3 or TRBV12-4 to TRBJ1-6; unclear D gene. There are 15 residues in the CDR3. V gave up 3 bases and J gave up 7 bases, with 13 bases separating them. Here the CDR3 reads CASSFSTKGNSPLHF. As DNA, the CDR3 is TGTGCCAGCAGTTTCTCGACAAAGGGAAATTCACCCCTCCACTTT.